The rows below give T cell receptor beta chains drawn from one sample of a study of radiotherapy plus CTLA-4 blockade in lung cancer. TCRdb's copy holds only in-frame clones and misses some; the assay was immunoSEQ multiplex PCR. The sample lists approximately 45,000 clones, around 63% occurring once. This sample comprised peripheral blood, obtained from a patient treated with radiotherapy plus ipilimumab. The receptor source for this set is a human donor with non-small cell lung cancer who had a partial response to radiotherapy plus ipilimumab. CDR3s include the opening cysteine and the closing phenylalanine or tryptophan. A D gene is named only where the DNA matches it firmly. Clone size is not always given. Where it is, it says once, few, many or a class for expanded clones.

length: 16; D: TRBD1; size: -; J: TRBJ1-3; V: TRBV6-6; DNA: TGTGCCAGCAGTTACCAGGGGGGCTACTCTGGAAACACCATATATTTT; CDR3: CASSYQGGYSGNTIYF
length: 15; D: -; size: -; J: TRBJ2-1; V: TRBV6-1; DNA: TGTGCAGCAGTGACTATGGGACACATCTACAATGAGCAGTTCTTC; CDR3: CAAVTMGHIYNEQFF
length: 15; D: -; size: -; J: TRBJ1-2; V: TRBV23-1; DNA: TGCGCCAGCAGTCCGAGCCAGGGTCGGAGTTATGGCTACACCTTC; CDR3: CASSPSQGRSYGYTF
length: 16; D: TRBD2; size: once; J: TRBJ2-5; V: TRBV11-2; DNA: TGTGCCAGCAGCTCTCAGATCTTGGGAGGGGTCGAGACCCAGTACTTC; CDR3: CASSSQILGGVETQYF
length: 17; D: -; size: few; J: TRBJ2-3; V: TRBV4-1; DNA: TGCGCCAGCAGCCAAGTTCTGACGTTCTCAAGAGGAGATACGCAGTATTTT; CDR3: CASSQVLTFSRGDTQYF
length: 16; D: TRBD1; size: -; J: TRBJ1-2; V: TRBV9; DNA: TGTGCCAGCAGCCCAGGACAGGGCCTCTTTGAGGGAGGCTACACCTTC; CDR3: CASSPGQGLFEGGYTF
length: 14; D: TRBD2; size: -; J: TRBJ2-3; V: TRBV7-2; DNA: TGTGCCAGCAGCTTCGAACTAGCGGGGGGTACGCAGTATTTT; CDR3: CASSFELAGGTQYF
length: 16; D: TRBD2; size: -; J: TRBJ2-7; V: TRBV4-2; DNA: TGTGCCAGCAGCCAAGGGAGAACGGGGGGGAACGACGAGCAGTACTTC; CDR3: CASSQGRTGGNDEQYF
length: 15; D: TRBD1; size: -; J: TRBJ2-2; V: TRBV4-3; DNA: TGCGCCAGCAGCCAGACAGACAGGGGCGCCGGGGAGCTGTTTTTT; CDR3: CASSQTDRGAGELFF
length: 15; D: TRBD1; size: -; J: TRBJ2-2; V: TRBV2; DNA: TGTGCCAGCACATCGGGACAGATTAACACCGGGGAGCTGTTTTTT; CDR3: CASTSGQINTGELFF
length: 14; D: -; size: -; J: TRBJ1-2; V: TRBV29-1; DNA: TGCAGCGTTTCGTCGGGCTTGGGGGGCTATGGCTACACCTTC; CDR3: CSVSSGLGGYGYTF
length: 16; D: -; size: -; J: TRBJ2-2; V: TRBV18; DNA: TGTGCCAGCTCACCACAGGGGGTCGCGAACACCGGGGAGCTGTTTTTT; CDR3: CASSPQGVANTGELFF
length: 15; D: -; size: -; J: TRBJ2-2; V: TRBV19; DNA: TGTGCCAGTAGTATTACAGGGCCCCACACCGGGGAGCTGTTTTTT; CDR3: CASSITGPHTGELFF
length: 15; D: TRBD2; size: -; J: TRBJ2-1; V: TRBV5-1; DNA: TGCGCCAGCAGACAGGGACTAGCGGGCGGGAATGAGCAGTTCTTC; CDR3: CASRQGLAGGNEQFF
length: 14; D: -; size: few; J: TRBJ2-1; V: TRBV14; DNA: TGTGCCAGCAGCCCGAGCGAGTACAACGGTGAGCAGTTCTTC; CDR3: CASSPSEYNGEQFF
length: 13; D: -; size: -; J: TRBJ2-7; V: TRBV7-9; DNA: TGTGCCAGCAGCTTAAAGACTGTCTACGAGCAGTACTTC; CDR3: CASSLKTVYEQYF
length: 16; D: TRBD2; size: -; J: TRBJ2-7; V: TRBV27; DNA: TGTGCCAGCAGTCCACTTGACAGCGGGAGGGCCGGCGAGCAGTACTTC; CDR3: CASSPLDSGRAGEQYF